The clone carrying this TCR beta chain was found a few times. From the RACE reads, TCRdb called clonotypes with MiXCR, one entry per CDR3 protein. The sample has 380,000 or so distinct CDR3 sequences; roughly 4.8% are singletons. Trimming took 2 bases from V and 0 from J, leaving 10 bases between them. Germline V gives CDR1 MNHEY, CDR2 SVGAGI. The CDR3 sequence is 16 residues long. This sample is drawn from a study of human T cells and chemical hapten exposure. Indicated time point: patch test 1, 2 weeks after DPC sensitization. The sample's treatment: therapeutic diphenylcyclopropenone sensitization with weekly scalp DPC. In every case, blood was obtained before the patch test was applied. Every donor had alopecia and was 18 to 70 years old; all were suitable for DPC.

V gene TRBV6-5 combines with J gene TRBJ2-2, with no clear D. The sequence was collected from a woman aged 45-65 years with alopecia areata. Some clones in this sample may be carry-over from other donors' samples. The sequencing here drew on whole blood, taken in connection with sensitization to the hapten diphenylcyclopropenone (DPC). DNA of the CDR3: TGTGCCAGCAGTTACAGGGCGGTTCCGAACACCGGGGAGCTGTTTTTT. Residues: CASSYRAVPNTGELFF.